The clone carrying this T cell receptor (beta chain) was seen only once. This specimen belongs to a study of blood T cell repertoires in COVID-19. Study summary: The United States, Italy and Spain were the sources of the acute and convalescent COVID-19 samples.

In the original analysis: The assay estimated nucleated cells by amplifying reference gene primers. Clones were sequenced by immunoSEQ multiplex PCR, and TCRdb holds only the in-frame ones, with some missing. V, J and clone size were drawn from that table, and D and trimming were deduced from the DNA. In the table there are approximately 200,000 clones, 87% of which are singletons. V dropped 4 bases and J dropped 4; count of bases not matched to a gene: 6. Germline V gene data show CDR1 as LNHDA and CDR2 as SQIVND (reference sequence). The CDR3 loop spans 15 amino acids. Participants were aged roughly 18 to 100 years from approximately 23 US areas. Categorization into cohorts depended on clinical history that participants reported.

The V and J genes are TRBV19 and TRBJ1-5; 8 bases are a match to TRBD1. This clonotype was sampled from a woman younger than 45 who had recovered from COVID-19. Sequences were obtained from PBMCs or T cells enriched from blood (not recorded which). CDR3 in amino acids: CASSRSGQVNQPQHF. The CDR3 nucleotides are TGTGCCAGTAGTAGGTCGGGACAGGTTAATCAGCCCCAGCATTTT.